Detailed here is one T cell receptor (beta chain). Antigen unknown. This entry is derived from a study of regulatory T cells in long-lasting Graves disease. Background on the study: Persistence in Graves' disease required over 5 years of antithyroid drugs plus positive TSH receptor antibodies. Regarding the study as a whole: Segments TRBV28, TRBJ1-2 and TRBJ2-5 showed preferential usage in persistent disease. Clonotypes that were public and shared totalled fewer than 3,500 in persistent patients versus 966 in new patients. For persistent Graves' patients, TCR diversity was lower than for newly diagnosed ones.

Arm-PCR of CDR3 regions with iRepertoire HTBI primers generated TCR beta libraries. Each CDR3 protein gets one entry after TCRdb re-called the multiplex PCR reads with MiXCR. The sample has 300,000 to 500,000 distinct CDR3 sequences; around 20% are singletons. Specified time point: persistent/refractory GD, antithyroid drugs over 5 years with positive TRAb. Construction of the TCR library relied on RNA isolated from PBMCs. CDR1 KGHSH and CDR2 LQKENI come from the germline V gene. The CDR3 has 18 amino acids. With V trimmed by 2 bases and J by 2 bases, 8 bases remained unmatched. The source was peripheral blood mononuclear cells (PBMCs), collected when the disease was refractory, from a patient treated with antithyroid drugs. This TCR was recovered from a female donor with Graves disease. The chain combines TRBV18 with TRBJ2-5; 13 bases match TRBD2. CDR3 nucleotides: TGTGCCAGCTCACCAAGACTAGCGGGAGGCCGCCTACAAGAGACCCAGTACTTC. Its translation: CASSPRLAGGRLQETQYF.